One sample yielded the 27 T cell receptor beta chains listed below, sequenced in a study of blood T cell repertoires in COVID-19. Method: immunoSEQ multiplex PCR; TCRdb's copy keeps in-frame clones and lacks some. Here the sample spans roughly 180,000 clones, approximately 85% being singletons. Material: peripheral blood. The receptors come from a woman in her sixties with COVID-19, enrolled during active disease.

V and J are TRBV12-3 or TRBV12-4 and TRBJ1-1, with D perhaps TRBD1 (5 bases). Trimming removed 3 bases at V and 2 bases at J, with 7 bases between. The CDR3 spans 13 residues. The CDR3 nucleotides read TGTGCCAGCAGTTTGGGACTAAACACTGAAGCTTTCTTT. Its translation is CASSLGLNTEAFF.

The genes are TRBV18 and TRBJ1-2; TRBD1 agrees at 9 bases. The CDR3 loop spans 15 amino acids. Germline V lookup: CDR1 KGHSH, CDR2 LQKENI. V was pared by 4 bases and J by 13 bases, with 16 bases of the junction left unmatched. The CDR3 sequence is CASSLEQGARTTTTF. CDR3 DNA: TGTGCCAGCTCACTAGAACAGGGGGCGCGGACAACCACCACCTTC.

On this clone itself: Sequence at one end of the junction differs from germline and may be a read error. This chain links TRBV7-7 with TRBJ2-5; a possible D gene is TRBD2 (6 bases). The CDR3 totals 15 residues. Germline CDR1 is SSHAT and CDR2 is FNYEAQ (reference sequence). CDR3 loop: CASSLDAGKTETQYF. The CDR3 nucleotides are TGTGCTAGCAGCTTAGACGCGGGGAAGACGGAGACCCAGTACTTC.

V and J are TRBV18 and TRBJ2-7; TRBD1 matches 9 bases. CDR1 and CDR2 (germline): KGHSH, LQKENI. This CDR3 is 17 amino acids long. With V trimmed by 3 bases and J by 5 bases, 14 bases remained unmatched. The CDR3: CASSPLNPGQGRHEQYF. As DNA, the CDR3 is TGTGCCAGCTCACCTCTTAATCCGGGACAGGGTCGCCACGAGCAGTACTTC.

The chain employs TRBV19 and TRBJ1-5; 11 bases line up with TRBD1. CDR3 length equals 16 residues. Germline loops: CDR1 LNHDA, CDR2 SQIVND (reference sequence). J was trimmed by 5 bases and V by 5 bases; bases with no gene match: 8. The CDR3 spells CASSPPWTGGDQPQHF. The CDR3 DNA reads as TGTGCCAGTAGTCCTCCATGGACAGGGGGCGATCAGCCCCAGCATTTT.

The V call is TRBV6-5, the J call TRBJ2-7; 15 bases agree with TRBD2. The CDR3 covers 15 residues. With V trimmed by 6 bases and J by 4 bases, 4 bases remained unmatched. Germline lookup yields CDR1 MNHEY and CDR2 SVGAGI. CDR3 in DNA: TGTGCCAGCAGGCCGGGACTAGCGGGAGGTTACGAGCAGTACTTC. The encoded protein is CASRPGLAGGYEQYF.

This chain connects TRBV30 to TRBJ1-2, with D unclear. The CDR3 consists of 11 residues. The germline V gene encodes CDR1 GTSNPN and CDR2 SVGIG (reference sequence). With 3 bases removed from V and 8 bases from J, the gap between germline ends came to 10 bases. CDR3 protein: CAWRPRGGYTF. Written as DNA, the CDR3 is TGTGCCTGGAGGCCCCGCGGGGGCTACACCTTC.

The J gene is TRBJ2-1, the V gene TRBV5-6; 12 positions agree with TRBD1. V was pared by 2 bases and J by 7 bases, with 4 bases of the junction left unmatched. There are 15 residues in the CDR3. Germline CDR1 reads SGHDT; CDR2 reads YYEEEE. In DNA, the CDR3 is TGTGCCAGCAGCTTCCGGGACAGGGGGCAAAATGAGCAGTTCTTC. It yields the protein CASSFRDRGQNEQFF.

This clone has just a few counts. The CDR3 DNA reads as TGTGCCAGTAGTAACCCCCACAGACTGAACACTGAAGCTTTCTTT. Its protein product is CASSNPHRLNTEAFF. V usage is TRBV19 and J usage is TRBJ1-1; no definite D call. V gave up 4 bases and J gave up 0 bases, with 12 bases separating them. In germline, CDR1 is LNHDA, CDR2 SQIVND (reference sequence). The CDR3 covers 15 residues.

This clone was seen a handful of times. This chain's CDR3 is CASGAFSTDTQYF. For the CDR3, the DNA is TGTGCCAGTGGGGCTTTTAGCACAGATACGCAGTATTTT. This chain joins TRBV19 and TRBJ2-3; D might be TRBD1 (5 bases). Germline V gene data show CDR1 as LNHDA and CDR2 as SQIVND (reference sequence). V was pared by 8 bases and J by 0 bases, with 9 bases between. This CDR3 has 13 residues. The whole variable domain, remainder taken from reference TRBV19 and TRBJ2-3, is DGGITQSPKYLFRKEGQNVTLSCEQNLNHDAMYWYRQDPGQGLRLIYYSQIVNDFQKGDIAEGYSVSREKKESFPLTVTSAQKNPTAFYLCASGAFSTDTQYFGPGTRLTVL.

The chain is built from TRBV19 and TRBJ2-7; D unresolved. The germline gives CDR1 LNHDA, CDR2 SQIVND (reference sequence). V lost 5 bases, J lost 2 bases, and 10 bases lay in between. CDR3 size: 13 residues. In DNA form, the CDR3 reads TGTGCCAGTAGTGTAAGCGCGCCCTACGAGCAGTACTTC. Residues: CASSVSAPYEQYF.

V is TRBV4-2 and J is TRBJ2-7, with 7 positions matching TRBD1. V dropped 4 bases and J dropped 6; count of bases not matched to a gene: 6. The V gene's germline CDR1 is LGHNA and CDR2 YNFKEQ. This CDR3 contains 13 residues. Written as DNA, the CDR3 is TGTGCCAGCAGCCCGTCGACAGGGAGCGAGCAGTACGTC. This gives the protein CASSPSTGSEQYV.

The table lists this clone with a few counts. This chain links TRBV28 with TRBJ1-3; D gene uncertain. Germline V gene sequence: CDR1 MDHEN, CDR2 SYDVKM. The CDR3 contains 14 residues. V gave up 3 bases and J gave up 2 bases, with 8 bases separating them. The CDR3 DNA follows: TGTGCCAGCAGTTTGGCGGGGACTGGAAACACCATATATTTT. It is translated as CASSLAGTGNTIYF. The full variable domain, completed using reference TRBV28 and TRBJ1-3, is DVKVTQSSRYLVKRTGEKVFLECVQDMDHENMFWYRQDPGLGLRLIYFSYDVKMKEKGDIPEGYSVSREKKERFSLILESASTNQTSMYLCASSLAGTGNTIYFGEGSWLTVV.

V and J are TRBV9 and TRBJ1-4; D unresolved. From germline, CDR1 is SGDLS and CDR2 YYNGEE. Trimming stripped 0 bases from V and 5 bases from J, with 5 bases between. This CDR3 is 13 amino acids long. As DNA, the CDR3 is TGTGCCAGCAGCGTAGACAGCAATGAAAAACTGTTTTTT. Its translation is CASSVDSNEKLFF.

This clone was seen a single time. The rearrangement links TRBV4-3 to TRBJ1-1, with D perhaps TRBD1 (6 bases). Trimming removed 4 bases at V and 0 bases at J, with 12 bases between. CDR1 is LGHNA and CDR2 is YSLEER in the germline V gene. This CDR3 has 15 amino acids. CDR3 protein: CASSLEGDLNTEAFF. CDR3 DNA: TGCGCCAGCAGCCTTGAGGGGGATTTGAACACTGAAGCTTTCTTT.

V gene TRBV7-8 combines with J gene TRBJ2-7; D is possibly TRBD2 (5 bases). CDR3 length: 13 residues. Germline CDR1 reads SGHVS; CDR2 reads FQNEAQ. Trimming left V 5 bases short and J 0 bases short, with 8 bases between. The CDR3 here is CASSTGISYEQYV. The CDR3 nucleotides read TGTGCCAGCAGCACCGGGATCTCCTACGAGCAGTACGTC.

This chain connects TRBV5-1 to TRBJ2-2, with D perhaps TRBD1 (5 bases). This CDR3 contains 19 residues. The germline V and J ends were trimmed by 0 bases and 2 bases, with 20 bases remaining between them. Germline V CDR1 and CDR2: SGHRS, YFSETQ. The CDR3 region has the DNA TGCGCCAGCAGCTTGGAATGGCAGGGAAGGACGGCAAACACCGGGGAGCTGTTTTTT. This sequence encodes CASSLEWQGRTANTGELFF.

This chain links TRBV28 with TRBJ1-6; D gene unclear. This CDR3 has 16 amino acids. Germline V gene lookup returns CDR1 MDHEN and CDR2 SYDVKM. The V and J ends lost 3 bases and 8 bases respectively, with 17 bases between them. CDR3 nucleotide sequence: TGTGCCAGCAGTTTTGGCAGCCTTGTGGGCGATTCACCCCTCCACTTT. This codes for CASSFGSLVGDSPLHF.

This clone was observed a handful of times. V gene TRBV28 combines with J gene TRBJ1-1; no firm D call. V was pared by 3 bases and J by 4 bases, with 9 bases between. CDR1 and CDR2 (germline): MDHEN, SYDVKM. The CDR3 extends over 13 amino acids. In DNA, the CDR3 is TGTGCCAGCAGTTTTAGTTCGGGCACTGAAGCTTTCTTT. This codes for CASSFSSGTEAFF.

The V gene is TRBV29-1, the J gene TRBJ2-3; possibly TRBD2 for D (6 bases). Germline V gene data show CDR1 as SQVTM and CDR2 as ANQGSEA. This CDR3 is built from 16 residues. The V and J ends lost 6 bases and 0 bases respectively, with 19 bases between them. The CDR3 bases are TGCAGCGTGGGGGGAGAAATAGCGGCTAGCACAGATACGCAGTATTTT. Its protein product is CSVGGEIAASTDTQYF.

The genes are TRBV7-2 and TRBJ2-3, with D possibly being TRBD2 (5 bases). Germline CDR1 and CDR2: SGHTA and FQGNSA. Trimming cost V 1 base and J 4 bases, with 18 bases left between them. The CDR3 spans 17 residues. Written as DNA, the CDR3 is TGTGCCAGCAGCTTAGAAAGGTTAGGCGGGCGGGCAGATACGCAGTATTTT. It yields the protein CASSLERLGGRADTQYF.

This chain connects TRBV7-2 to TRBJ2-2, with D perhaps matching TRBD2 (6 bases). V was trimmed by 6 bases and J by 1 base, leaving 9 bases between them. Germline loops: CDR1 SGHTA, CDR2 FQGNSA. This CDR3 region has 14 residues. CDR3 coding DNA: TGTGCCAGCAGAGCGGAGGGGAACACCGGGGAGCTGTTTTTT. Translated: CASRAEGNTGELFF.

The chain employs TRBV11-3 and TRBJ2-6, with D possibly matching TRBD2 (5 bases). The V gene's germline CDR1 is SGHNT and CDR2 YENEEA. The CDR3 has 18 residues. V lost 5 bases and J 0 bases, leaving 17 bases between the germline ends. This CDR3 reads CASSPRGETHSGANVLTF. The CDR3, as DNA: TGTGCCAGCAGCCCCCGGGGAGAAACACACTCTGGGGCCAACGTCCTGACTTTC.

The gene calls are TRBV11-2 and TRBJ1-6; weak D call: TRBD1 (6 bases). V was trimmed by 3 bases and J by 7 bases, leaving 13 bases between them. The CDR3 is made up of 15 amino acids. Germline CDR1 is SGHAT and CDR2 is FQNNGV. DNA of the CDR3: TGTGCCAGCAGCTTGACAGGACCTGAGAATTCACCCCTCCACTTT. Protein product: CASSLTGPENSPLHF. Full variable domain (missing parts from reference TRBV11-2 and TRBJ1-6): EAGVAQSPRYKIIEKRQSVAFWCNPISGHATLYWYQQILGQGPKLLIQFQNNGVVDDSQLPKDRFSAERLKGVDSTLKIQPAKLEDSAVYLCASSLTGPENSPLHFGNGTRLTVT.

The J gene is TRBJ2-2, the V gene TRBV12-3 or TRBV12-4; unclear D gene. CDR3 size: 10 residues. V was shortened by 11 bases and J by 2 bases, with 3 bases between the two germline ends. The CDR3 nucleotides are TGTGCCCATAACACCGGGGAGCTGTTTTTT. This encodes CAHNTGELFF.

The CDR3 sequence is CSAERAKNTEAFF. DNA of the CDR3: TGCAGCGCCGAGCGGGCCAAGAACACTGAAGCTTTCTTT. The V call is TRBV29-1, the J call TRBJ1-1; D is unclear. The V gene lost 7 bases and the J gene lost 1 base, with 13 bases spanning the gap. CDR1 is SQVTM, CDR2 ANQGSEA, per germline. The CDR3 is 13 amino acids.

This chain connects TRBV27 to TRBJ2-2; the match to TRBD2 covers 13 bases. Trimming removed 3 bases from V and 4 bases from J; junction bases left unmatched: 8. The germline gives CDR1 MNHEY, CDR2 SMNVEV (reference sequence). This CDR3 has 18 residues. The CDR3 coding sequence is TGTGCCAGCAGTTTGGGGACTAGCGGGGTAGGGGTCACCGGGGAGCTGTTTTTT. It encodes CASSLGTSGVGVTGELFF.